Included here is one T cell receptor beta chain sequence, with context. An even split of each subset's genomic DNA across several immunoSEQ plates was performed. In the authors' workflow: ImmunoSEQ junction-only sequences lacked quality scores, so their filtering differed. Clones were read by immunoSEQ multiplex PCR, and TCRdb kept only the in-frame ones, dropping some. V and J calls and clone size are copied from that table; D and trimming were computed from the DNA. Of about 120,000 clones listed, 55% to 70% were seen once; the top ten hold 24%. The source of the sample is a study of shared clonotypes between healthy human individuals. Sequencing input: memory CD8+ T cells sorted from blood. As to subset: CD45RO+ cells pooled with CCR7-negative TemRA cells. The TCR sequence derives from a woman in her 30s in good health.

In DNA form, the CDR3 reads TGTGCCAGCAGTTCCCCCTCGGACAGGGGCTGGGAGCAGTACTTC. It is translated as CASSSPSDRGWEQYF. The chain carries TRBV6-6 and TRBJ2-7; 9 nucleotides align to TRBD1. CDR3 length equals 15 residues. Germline V gene sequence: CDR1 MNHNY, CDR2 SVGAGI (reference sequence). With V trimmed by 4 bases and J by 7 bases, 11 bases remained unmatched.